This T cell receptor beta chain was captured in a study of human T cells and chemical hapten exposure. Overall study context: Sensitization was performed using 2% DPC on a roughly 2 cm by roughly 2 cm upper inner arm skin site. While the approximately 24-week study was under way, patients received diphenylcyclopropenone on the scalp every week.

The CDR3 totals 15 residues. The ends lost 5 bases at V and 5 bases at J; junction bases unmatched: 8. Germline CDR1 is SGHNT and CDR2 is YENEEA. Time point reported: patch test 2, 6 weeks after DPC sensitization. Documented treatment: therapeutic diphenylcyclopropenone sensitization with weekly scalp DPC. Concerning this clonotype: Its cognate antigen is unknown.

Unique molecular identifiers were linked by the library to individual cDNA molecules. MiXCR was run by TCRdb on the RACE reads, yielding one entry per CDR3 protein. The table shows about 80,000 distinct CDR3 sequences, with around 10% occurring only once. Study outcomes and limitations: Healthy people's immune response may differ from that of the donors, who had alopecia.

The receptor was isolated from a man younger than 30 with alopecia areata. Some clones in this sample may be carry-over from other donors' samples. The rearrangement links TRBV11-3 to TRBJ2-5, with TRBD1 identical over 10 bases. The sequenced sample was whole blood, obtained in connection with sensitization to the hapten diphenylcyclopropenone (DPC). The CDR3 is CASSTGTGVLETQYF. CDR3 coding DNA: TGTGCCAGCAGCACCGGGACAGGGGTTCTGGAGACCCAGTACTTC.